This T cell receptor beta chain was documented in a study of OX40 agonist ivuxolimab in advanced cancers. Across the study: At doses from 0.01 to 10 mg/kg, patients were given intravenous ivuxolimab every 2 weeks. Dose-escalation patients had hepatocellular carcinoma, melanoma, renal cell or head and neck cancer.

Exclusion of a patient followed from autoimmune disease history or systemic immunosuppression. This CDR3 has 12 amino acids. Trimming pared 5 bases from V and 7 bases from J, leaving 11 bases between. From germline, CDR1 is SQVTM and CDR2 ANQGSEA. Produced via immunoSEQ multiplex PCR; TCRdb's table is partial and in-frame only. This table has tens of thousands of clones, 70% to 90% appearing once. Specimen: CD4+ or CD8+ T cells sorted from blood, collected in a trial of the OX40 agonist ivuxolimab. V usage is TRBV29-1 and J usage is TRBJ2-2; D is undetermined. The clonotype originates from an adult with an advanced solid tumor such as melanoma, head and neck, liver or kidney cancer. The CDR3 DNA follows: TGCAGCGTTTTGTCTACCCACGGGGAGCTGTTTTTT. It translates to CSVLSTHGELFF.